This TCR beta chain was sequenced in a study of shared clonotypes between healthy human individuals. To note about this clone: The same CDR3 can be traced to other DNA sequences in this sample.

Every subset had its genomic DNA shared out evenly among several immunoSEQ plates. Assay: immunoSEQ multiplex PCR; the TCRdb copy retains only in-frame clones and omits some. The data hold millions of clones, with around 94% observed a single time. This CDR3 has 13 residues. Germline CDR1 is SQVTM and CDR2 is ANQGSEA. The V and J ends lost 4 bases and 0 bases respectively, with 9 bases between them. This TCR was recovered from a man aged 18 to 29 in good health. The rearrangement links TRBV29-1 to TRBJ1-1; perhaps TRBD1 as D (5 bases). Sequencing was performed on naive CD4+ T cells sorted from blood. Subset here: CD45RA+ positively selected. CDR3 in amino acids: CSVAGRLNTEAFF. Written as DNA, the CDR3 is TGCAGCGTTGCAGGGAGGTTGAACACTGAAGCTTTCTTT.